These T cell receptor beta chains were read from a single sample in a study of shared clonotypes between healthy human individuals. Some clones are missing from TCRdb's copy, which holds only in-frame ones; the method was immunoSEQ multiplex PCR. Of about 2 million clones in the sample, approximately 95% are singletons; the top ten hold around 1.2%. Sequenced input: naive CD8+ T cells sorted from blood. Receptors were obtained from a man between 18 and 35 years old in good health. Both conserved end residues are part of each CDR3. The order of the fields is D gene, clone size, V gene, J gene, CDR3 protein, CDR3 DNA. A D gene is named only where the DNA matches it firmly. Some rows mark clone size as missing; the rest say once, few, many or name a class of expanded clone.

.,few,TRBV27,TRBJ2-3,CASRVQGLTDTQYF,TGTGCCAGCAGGGTACAGGGTCTCACAGATACGCAGTATTTT
.,.,TRBV30,TRBJ2-2,CAWSSNTGELFF,TGTGCCTGGAGTTCGAACACCGGGGAGCTGTTTTTT
.,.,TRBV7-9,TRBJ2-7,CASSLAETYEQYF,TGTGCCAGCAGCTTAGCGGAGACCTACGAGCAGTACTTC
.,.,TRBV4-1,TRBJ2-7,CASSHKDSYEQYF,TGCGCCAGCAGCCACAAAGACAGCTACGAGCAGTACTTC
TRBD1,.,TRBV28,TRBJ2-7,CASSFTGTGVEQYF,TGTGCCAGCAGTTTCACCGGGACAGGGGTCGAGCAGTACTTC
.,.,TRBV10-2,TRBJ2-1,CASSEGNEQFF,TGCGCCAGCAGTGAGGGAAATGAGCAGTTCTTC
.,once,TRBV11-2,TRBJ1-2,CASSSGLIYGYTF,TGTGCCAGCAGCTCGGGCCTCATCTATGGCTACACCTTC
.,few,TRBV19,TRBJ2-7,CASSLALAHEQYF,TGTGCCAGTAGCCTCGCACTAGCCCACGAGCAGTACTTC
.,.,TRBV29-1,TRBJ2-3,CSVEGQFTPPDTQYF,TGCAGCGTGGAAGGACAGTTCACCCCCCCAGATACGCAGTATTTT
TRBD1,.,TRBV5-4,TRBJ1-2,CASSRDSTNGYTF,TGTGCCAGCAGCAGGGACAGCACTAATGGCTACACCTTC
.,.,TRBV2,TRBJ1-2,CASSRTEGYGYTF,TGTGCCAGCAGCCGAACTGAGGGATATGGCTACACCTTC
.,.,TRBV5-4,TRBJ2-7,CASSLKVVDEQYF,TGTGCCAGCAGCTTGAAGGTCGTGGACGAGCAGTACTTC
.,.,TRBV27,TRBJ2-3,CASSFIGGETDTQYF,TGTGCCAGCAGTTTTATAGGGGGAGAAACAGATACGCAGTATTTT
.,.,TRBV11-2,TRBJ2-7,CASRTQDRGHSYEQYF,TGTGCCAGCAGGACCCAGGACCGGGGCCACTCCTACGAGCAGTACTTC
TRBD2,.,TRBV4-1,TRBJ2-3,CASSPRTSADTQYF,TGCGCCAGCAGCCCAAGGACTAGCGCAGATACGCAGTATTTT
.,once,TRBV4-3,TRBJ2-1,CASSHENQNEQFF,TGCGCCAGCAGCCACGAAAACCAGAATGAGCAGTTCTTC
TRBD2,.,TRBV4-1,TRBJ2-1,CASSHPGLAGDNEQFF,TGCGCCAGCAGCCATCCGGGACTAGCGGGGGACAATGAGCAGTTCTTC
TRBD2,.,TRBV9,TRBJ2-5,CASSVGRSSGETQYF,TGTGCCAGCAGCGTAGGCAGGTCTAGCGGGGAGACCCAGTACTTC
.,.,TRBV9,TRBJ2-7,CASSVASAVTYEQYF,TGTGCCAGCAGCGTAGCCTCGGCGGTCACCTACGAGCAGTACTTC
.,.,TRBV7-7,TRBJ2-7,CASSLLPGGSGEQYF,TGTGCTAGCAGCTTACTTCCGGGTGGGTCCGGCGAGCAGTACTTC
.,.,TRBV9,TRBJ1-2,CASSVAGTSTGRGYTF,TGTGCCAGCAGCGTAGCCGGGACATCCACCGGAAGGGGCTACACCTTC
TRBD1,.,TRBV27,TRBJ1-6,CASSPRDRNSPLHF,TGTGCCAGCAGTCCACGGGACAGGAATTCACCCCTCCACTTT
TRBD1,.,TRBV7-6,TRBJ2-1,CASSLTGGGDEQFF,TGTGCCAGCAGCTTAACAGGGGGCGGCGATGAGCAGTTCTTC
.,.,TRBV7-2,TRBJ2-7,CASSVFRPPYEQYF,TGTGCCAGCAGCGTCTTCCGGCCACCCTACGAGCAGTACTTC
.,once,TRBV6-5,TRBJ2-7,CASSYGGWEVAYEQYF,TGTGCCAGCAGTTATGGGGGGTGGGAGGTCGCCTACGAGCAGTACTTC
.,.,TRBV19,TRBJ2-3,CASSQTPAVSDTQYF,TGTGCCAGTAGTCAAACGCCCGCTGTGTCAGATACGCAGTATTTT
.,.,TRBV5-6,TRBJ2-1,CASSLDGFTIYNEQFF,TGTGCCAGCAGCTTGGACGGCTTCACGATCTACAATGAGCAGTTCTTC
TRBD1,once,TRBV7-9,TRBJ2-7,CASSDPGQSHEQYF,TGTGCCAGCAGCGACCCGGGACAGTCCCACGAGCAGTACTTC
.,few,TRBV9,TRBJ1-2,CASSVAPAGNYGYTF,TGTGCCAGCAGCGTAGCTCCGGCAGGGAACTATGGCTACACCTTC
TRBD2,.,TRBV6-1,TRBJ2-7,CASRGTSGYTYEQYF,TGTGCCAGCAGGGGGACTAGCGGGTACACCTACGAGCAGTACTTC
.,.,TRBV4-1,TRBJ1-2,CASSQTGSEGYTF,TGCGCCAGCAGCCAAACAGGGTCGGAAGGCTACACCTTC
.,.,TRBV4-3,TRBJ1-1,CASSQDWSGGPLMNTEAFF,TGCGCCAGCAGCCAAGATTGGAGTGGTGGCCCTTTAATGAACACTGAAGCTTTCTTT
TRBD1,.,TRBV13,TRBJ2-3,CASSFGGTGHTDTQYF,TGTGCCAGCAGCTTCGGAGGGACAGGGCACACAGATACGCAGTATTTT
.,.,TRBV28,TRBJ1-2,CASSEVGGSNYGYTF,TGTGCCAGCAGCGAGGTAGGCGGTTCAAACTATGGCTACACCTTC
.,.,TRBV13,TRBJ1-1,CASSIGQNINTEAFF,TGTGCCAGCAGCATAGGACAAAATATAAACACTGAAGCTTTCTTT
.,.,TRBV19,TRBJ1-1,CASSIELTAFMNTEAFF,TGTGCCAGTAGTATCGAATTGACAGCCTTTATGAACACTGAAGCTTTCTTT
.,.,TRBV10-3,TRBJ1-2,CAIRAGGDYGYTF,TGTGCCATCAGGGCAGGAGGGGACTATGGCTACACCTTC
.,.,TRBV10-1,TRBJ2-2,CASSEGSPGELFF,TGCGCCAGCAGTGAGGGGTCGCCCGGGGAGCTGTTTTTT
TRBD1,.,TRBV29-1,TRBJ2-7,CSVDLTGDEQYF,TGCAGCGTAGACTTGACAGGGGACGAGCAGTACTTC
.,.,TRBV29-1,TRBJ1-1,CSVERQTEAFF,TGCAGCGTTGAAAGGCAGACTGAAGCTTTCTTT
.,.,TRBV4-1,TRBJ1-1,CATRDIGAEAFF,TGCGCCACTCGGGACATAGGGGCTGAAGCTTTCTTT
.,once,TRBV5-6,TRBJ2-3,CASSLGSAGTSTDTQYF,TGTGCCAGCAGCTTGGGGAGTGCAGGCACAAGCACAGATACGCAGTATTTT
.,.,TRBV6-5,TRBJ2-2,CASSYPNGGELFF,TGTGCCAGCAGTTACCCTAATGGAGGGGAGCTGTTTTTT
TRBD2,.,TRBV4-3,TRBJ2-1,CASSQDIGIAGGNSDEQFF,TGCGCCAGCAGCCAAGATATCGGAATAGCGGGAGGGAATAGTGATGAGCAGTTCTTC
TRBD1,once,TRBV28,TRBJ1-5,CASCMGQVNQPQHF,TGTGCCAGTTGTATGGGACAGGTCAATCAGCCCCAGCATTTT
TRBD2,.,TRBV23-1,TRBJ2-7,CASSLGTSGDYEQYF,TGCGCCAGCAGCCTAGGGACTAGCGGGGACTACGAGCAGTACTTC
.,.,TRBV4-3,TRBJ2-7,CASSQDPGESGEQYF,TGCGCCAGCAGCCAAGATCCTGGAGAGTCGGGGGAGCAGTACTTC
TRBD1,.,TRBV5-6,TRBJ2-1,CASSYQGAADEQFF,TGTGCCAGCAGCTATCAGGGGGCAGCAGATGAGCAGTTCTTC
TRBD2,.,TRBV29-1,TRBJ2-7,CSVEDPTSGSYEQYF,TGCAGCGTTGAAGATCCAACTAGCGGGAGCTACGAGCAGTACTTC
TRBD1,.,TRBV2,TRBJ1-1,CASREGQGGTNTEAFF,TGTGCCAGCAGGGAGGGACAGGGGGGCACGAACACTGAAGCTTTCTTT
.,once,TRBV4-3,TRBJ1-6,CASSQGLESAGPYNSPLHF,TGCGCCAGCAGCCAAGGATTGGAGTCGGCAGGCCCTTATAATTCACCCCTCCACTTT
.,once,TRBV4-1,TRBJ2-7,CASSWYAGGDEQYF,TGCGCCAGCAGTTGGTACGCAGGAGGGGACGAGCAGTACTTC